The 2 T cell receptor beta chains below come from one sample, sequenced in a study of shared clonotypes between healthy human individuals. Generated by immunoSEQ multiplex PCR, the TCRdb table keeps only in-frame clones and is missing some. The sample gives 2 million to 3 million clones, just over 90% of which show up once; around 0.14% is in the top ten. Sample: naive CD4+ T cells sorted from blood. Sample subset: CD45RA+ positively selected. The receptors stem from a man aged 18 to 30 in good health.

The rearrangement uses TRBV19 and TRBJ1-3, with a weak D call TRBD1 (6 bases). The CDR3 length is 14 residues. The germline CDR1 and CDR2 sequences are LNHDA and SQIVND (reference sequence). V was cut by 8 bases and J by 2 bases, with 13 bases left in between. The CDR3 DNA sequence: TGTGCCAGTCGCCCGGGGGCAACTGGAAACACCATATATTTT. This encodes CASRPGATGNTIYF.

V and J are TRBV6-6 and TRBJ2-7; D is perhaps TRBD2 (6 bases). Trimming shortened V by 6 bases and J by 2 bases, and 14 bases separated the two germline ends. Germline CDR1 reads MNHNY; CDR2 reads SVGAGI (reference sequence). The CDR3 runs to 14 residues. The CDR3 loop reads CASRPPGETYEQYF. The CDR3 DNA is TGTGCCAGCAGGCCTCCGGGAGAAACCTACGAGCAGTACTTC.